This T cell receptor beta chain is from a study of response to subunit inactivated influenza vaccine. The study's findings and limits: New T cells are recruited in small numbers by each seasonal influenza vaccination, according to the authors' suggestion.

As for this clonotype: The antigen is not known.

The CDR3 totals 15 residues. Germline V gene sequence: CDR1 LNHNV, CDR2 YYDKDF (reference sequence). Trimming shortened V by 0 bases and J by 3 bases, and 10 bases separated the two germline ends. TCRdb recomputed calls from the RT-PCR reads with MiXCR, one row per CDR3 protein. The repertoire has 650,000 to 700,000 distinct CDR3 sequences, 15% to 17% of them found once; the top ten carry more than 9%. The V gene is TRBV15, the J gene TRBJ2-3, with D perhaps TRBD1 (5 bases). The clonotype originates from a man aged 50-59 years who received an inactivated influenza vaccine. The source material was PBMCs from blood, sampled 11 to 12 days after vaccination. As DNA, the CDR3 is TGTGCCACCAGCAGAGATGTAGGGGCTACAGATACGCAGTATTTT. Residues: CATSRDVGATDTQYF.